The subject of this entry is one T cell receptor beta chain. This clonotype qualifies as medium-sized (0.01 to 0.1%). It has no known antigen specificity. No much larger clonotype is one base removed from it; base qualities were not supplied. TRIzol reagent was used to extract total RNA from the cultured T cells. 5' rapid amplification of cDNA ends (5'RACE) was used to amplify TCRbeta libraries from RNA. Before sequencing, Qubit, an Agilent instrument, and quantitative PCR were used to check library concentration and integrity. Qualified libraries were sequenced on Illumina HiSeq or MiSeq by a commercial service provider. Per the original workflow: TCR sequences in each sample were identified with MiXCR version 1.8.2. For a clone to be considered qualified, a CDR3 longer than four amino acids, an in-frame nucleotide length, and the absence of a stop codon were required. A read counted as effective if the read contained the complete CDR3 structure. RT-PCR with 24 Vbeta primers, GeneScan spectratyping, and Sanger sequencing were used to validate expanded clones. The raw public data were reprocessed by TCRdb itself: fastp quality trimming at Q25, MiXCR clonotype calling, in-frame beta chains only. Duplicate CDR3 protein sequences are folded into a single record with the most common DNA and genes. None of the V and J calls come from the authors' own analysis; TCRdb made them. The table for this sample lists 14,000 or so distinct CDR3 sequences; approximately 39% of them were counted only once. The ten most abundant clones make up around 8.8% of the sample.

The sample belongs to a study of T cell repertoires and leukemia-associated antigens (dated by TCRdb to between 2018 and 2021). For context, the study as a whole: Each sample yielded about 5.1 to 7 million read pairs and roughly 3.3 to 5.0 million effective reads, 15 million to 20 million effective reads overall. The study aimed to identify which antigen a TCR Vbeta21 clone previously found in CML patients recognizes, using in vitro peptide stimulation of healthy T cells. The research as a whole found: Direct testing of the expanded clones' antigen specificity and function was not done, and further investigation was required. Numbers of Vbeta genes (around 60), Jbeta genes (14), VDJ rearrangements and unique CDR3s did not differ significantly among the four groups.

At the junction V is shortened by 2 bases and J by 3 bases, with 7 bases in between. Via the germline V gene, CDR1 is SQVTM and CDR2 ANQGSEA. Measured from the cysteine to the phenylalanine, the CDR3 is 12 residues long. Solely the CDR3 DNA is kept, with 36 bases framed from the first base. CD3+ T cells were first rested overnight at roughly 2.5 million cells/mL in RPMI 1640 without fetal bovine serum. CD3+ T cells were isolated from PBMCs with MACS immunomagnetic beads following the manufacturer's instructions. The sample taken for sequencing was CD3+ T cells sorted from blood and cultured. The chain was built from TRBV29-1 and TRBJ1-1; the D gene lacks a confident call. This receptor was taken from a female donor in good health. The CDR3 region has the sequence CSVERVDTEAFF. The sequence in DNA is TGCAGCGTTGAAAGGGTGGACACTGAAGCTTTCTTT.